These 27 T cell receptor beta chains originate from one sample sequenced in a study of T-cell reconstitution after alpha-beta-depleted transplantation in children. During its preparation, the TCRbeta library received unique molecular identifiers. MiXCR, applied by TCRdb to the PCR reads, yields one record per CDR3 protein. This table has about 360,000 distinct CDR3 sequences, 13% appearing once. The sample here was PBMCs, taken from the stem cell graft. The source is a human donor who donated a stem cell graft to a child with Fanconi anemia.

In this sample, this clonotype turned up a few times. This chain uses TRBV5-5 with TRBJ2-2; 9 bases align to TRBD1. This CDR3 comprises 18 residues. V shed 4 bases and J 6 bases; nucleotides not matched to a gene: 16. The germline gives CDR1 SGHKS, CDR2 YYEKEE (reference sequence). This CDR3 reads CASSAFHRDRVVAGELFF. CDR3 nucleotides: TGTGCCAGCAGCGCCTTCCACCGGGACAGGGTGGTTGCCGGGGAGCTGTTTTTT.

The rearrangement joins TRBV5-1 to TRBJ1-2, with a possible D match to TRBD1 (5 bases). Deletions cut 0 bases from V and 5 bases from J, with 11 bases between. Germline lookup yields CDR1 SGHRS and CDR2 YFSETQ. CDR3 length: 14 amino acids. CDR3 sequence: CASSLDPGLYGYTF. CDR3 bases: TGCGCCAGCAGCTTGGATCCGGGACTGTATGGCTACACCTTC.

The chain uses TRBV7-9 and TRBJ2-7, with 11 bases aligning to TRBD1. The CDR3 is 15 amino acids. The V and J ends lost 5 bases and 5 bases, in that order; junction bases with no gene match: 8. Germline V gene sequence: CDR1 SEHNR, CDR2 FQNEAQ (reference sequence). In nucleotides, the CDR3 is TGTGCCAGCAGCCCCGGACAGGGGGCGTCAAACGAGCAGTACTTC. Translating it yields CASSPGQGASNEQYF.

This clonotype was seen at least ten times. For the CDR3, the DNA is TGTGCCAGCAGTGAAAGGACAGGGGGTGCCGGGGAGCTGTTTTTT. It specifies CASSERTGGAGELFF. The rearrangement links TRBV2 to TRBJ2-2; 10 bases are a match to TRBD1. The germline V gene encodes CDR1 SNHLY and CDR2 FYNNEI. J lost 6 bases, V lost 2 bases, and 3 bases had no gene match. The CDR3 has 15 residues.

V and J are TRBV5-1 and TRBJ1-1, with 7 bases identical to TRBD1. The CDR3 covers 13 residues. Trimming removed 0 bases from V and 11 bases from J; junction bases left unmatched: 7. From germline, CDR1 is SGHRS and CDR2 YFSETQ. DNA for the CDR3: TGCGCCAGCAGCTTGGAGGGGGCGACGAATGCTTTCTTT. Residues: CASSLEGATNAFF.

The sample holds a few counts of this clonotype. The gene calls are TRBV9 and TRBJ2-2, with D possibly being TRBD1 (6 bases). CDR3 length: 13 amino acids. Germline V gene sequence: CDR1 SGDLS, CDR2 YYNGEE. The V end lost 8 bases, the J end lost 2 bases, and 10 bases lay between the germline ends. The CDR3 loop reads CASKGENTGELFF. CDR3 coding DNA: TGTGCCAGTAAGGGGGAAAACACCGGGGAGCTGTTTTTT.

The chain has TRBV20-1 and TRBJ2-1; 9 bases match TRBD2. This CDR3 has 14 residues. The V and J ends lost 6 bases and 3 bases, in that order; junction bases with no gene match: 6. Germline lookup yields CDR1 DFQATT and CDR2 SNEGSKA (reference sequence). The CDR3 protein is CSAARRGGYNEQFF. CDR3 DNA: TGCAGTGCCGCCAGGCGGGGGGGCTACAATGAGCAGTTCTTC.

The chain employs TRBV5-1 and TRBJ2-3, with no clear D. The length of the CDR3 is 15 residues. V lost 0 bases and J lost 2, with 10 bases in between. The V gene's germline CDR1 is SGHRS and CDR2 YFSETQ. CDR3: CASSLDNSDTDTQYF. The CDR3 DNA follows: TGCGCCAGCAGCTTGGACAACTCCGACACAGATACGCAGTATTTT.

This clonotype was counted a few times. The chain employs TRBV5-6 and TRBJ1-2; 10 positions agree with TRBD1. V lost 1 base to trimming and J lost 5 bases; unmatched junction nucleotides: 11. This CDR3 is 17 amino acids long. Germline V lookup: CDR1 SGHDT, CDR2 YYEEEE. Here the CDR3 reads CASSLLSGTGVVYGYTF. The CDR3 coding sequence is TGTGCCAGCAGCTTGTTGTCCGGGACAGGGGTCGTTTATGGCTACACCTTC.

V and J are TRBV12-3 or TRBV12-4 and TRBJ1-1; D is unresolved. V was trimmed by 3 bases and J by 3 bases, leaving 8 bases between them. The CDR3 consists of 13 residues. The CDR3 sequence is CASSFYGDTEAFF. The CDR3 DNA follows: TGTGCCAGCAGTTTTTATGGGGACACTGAAGCTTTCTTT.

This clonotype was observed a handful of times. V and J are TRBV4-3 and TRBJ1-2, with D uncertain. The ends were cut back, 0 bases at V and 8 bases at J, with 10 bases in the middle. The CDR3 sequence is 13 residues long. Germline V lookup: CDR1 LGHNA, CDR2 YSLEER. The CDR3 DNA is TGCGCCAGCAGCCAAGACGGACCGGACGGCTACACCTTC. It specifies CASSQDGPDGYTF.

This clonotype was counted many times. The chain uses TRBV29-1 and TRBJ2-2, with 13 bases identical to TRBD2. This CDR3 is built from 17 residues. The V segment lost 6 bases and the J segment 2 bases; nucleotides outside the gene matches: 9. Germline lookup yields CDR1 SQVTM and CDR2 ANQGSEA. The CDR3 DNA is TGCAGCGTCACGCCGACTAGCGGGGGGACTAACACCGGGGAGCTGTTTTTT. Its protein is CSVTPTSGGTNTGELFF.

This clonotype turned up a few times. This sequence joins TRBV7-9 and TRBJ2-1; D might be TRBD1 (6 bases). Germline-derived CDR1 and CDR2 are SEHNR and FQNEAQ (reference sequence). The CDR3 spans 13 residues. The ends were cut back, 5 bases at V and 12 bases at J, with 17 bases in the middle. The CDR3 protein is CASSRGQKGGQFF. CDR3 DNA: TGTGCCAGCAGCCGTGGACAAAAAGGGGGGCAGTTCTTC. The full variable domain, its missing parts supplied by reference TRBV7-9 and TRBJ2-1, is DTGVSQNPRHKITKRGQNVTFRCDPISEHNRLYWYRQTLGQGPEFLTYFQNEAQLEKSRLLSDRFSAERPKGSFSTLEIQRTEQGDSAMYLCASSRGQKGGQFFGPGTRLTVL.

Remarks on this clonotype: A much larger clonotype is one base distant, so this may be a read error. The chain is built from TRBV10-3 and TRBJ2-1; D gene unclear. There are 14 residues in the CDR3. Germline CDR1 ENHRY, CDR2 SYGVKD. Trimming removed 4 bases at V and 9 bases at J, with 16 bases between. CDR3 protein: CAISVGSVFSEQFF. CDR3 DNA: TGTGCCATCAGTGTGGGGTCGGTCTTCAGTGAGCAGTTCTTC.

This clonotype was observed a few times. The gene calls are TRBV7-6 and TRBJ2-1; D is possibly TRBD1 (6 bases). Germline-derived CDR1 and CDR2 are SGHVS and FNYEAQ. This CDR3 has 16 amino acids. V was clipped by 1 base and J by 4 bases, with 14 bases between them. This CDR3 reads CASSLVEGVVYNEQFF. CDR3 bases: TGTGCCAGCAGCTTAGTAGAGGGGGTGGTGTACAATGAGCAGTTCTTC.

The DNA for the CDR3 is TGTGCCAGCAGCACTACCTTCGAGGACAACAATGAGCAGTTCTTC. This encodes CASSTTFEDNNEQFF. V is TRBV11-2 and J is TRBJ2-1; a possible D gene is TRBD1 (5 bases). The CDR3 is 15 residues long. The germline V gene encodes CDR1 SGHAT and CDR2 FQNNGV. The V and J ends lost 5 bases and 5 bases respectively, with 16 bases between them.

About this clonotype: This may come from a read error, since a much larger clone is one base off. The chain links TRBV27 to TRBJ1-2, with D uncertain. Trimming pared 4 bases from V and 6 bases from J, leaving 15 bases between. Per germline, CDR1 MNHEY and CDR2 SMNVEV (reference sequence). The CDR3 has 14 residues. The CDR3 sequence: CASSSRGEGNGYTF. The CDR3 DNA sequence: TGTGCCAGCAGTTCCCGCGGGGAGGGAAATGGCTACACCTTC.

This clonotype was observed many times. The chain joins TRBV20-1 to TRBJ2-2; a weak D match, TRBD2 (5 bases). Per germline, CDR1 DFQATT and CDR2 SNEGSKA (reference sequence). The CDR3 runs 12 residues. Trimming took 5 bases from V and 7 from J, leaving 11 bases between them. Written as DNA, the CDR3 is TGCAGTGCTGGACTTCAAAACGGGGAGCTGTTTTTT. Translated: CSAGLQNGELFF.

This clonotype was seen at least ten times. This chain uses TRBV12-3 or TRBV12-4 with TRBJ1-5; D remains ambiguous. CDR3 length equals 14 residues. V was shortened by 5 bases and J by 2 bases, with 10 bases between the two germline ends. The CDR3 here is CASSRSTGNQPQHF. The CDR3, as DNA: TGTGCCAGCAGTCGATCGACTGGCAATCAGCCCCAGCATTTT.

This chain joins TRBV7-2 and TRBJ2-2; D unresolved. The CDR3 is 15 amino acids. Germline CDR1 and CDR2: SGHTA and FQGNSA. V lost 1 base, J lost 9 bases, and 15 bases lay in between. CDR3 bases: TGTGCCAGCAGCTTAGATGTCAGCGTACTCCGGGAGCTGTTTTTT. Translating it yields CASSLDVSVLRELFF.

Ten or more counts support this clonotype. The rearrangement joins TRBV10-2 to TRBJ2-7; no reliable D call. V lost 3 bases and J 3 bases, leaving 15 bases between the germline ends. The CDR3 loop spans 15 amino acids. Germline CDR1 and CDR2: WSHSY and SAAADI. The DNA of the CDR3 is TGCGCCAGCAGTGACGGCTCCCGAAGTTACTACGAGCAGTACTTC. Translation gives CASSDGSRSYYEQYF.

The rearrangement uses TRBV15 and TRBJ1-6; perhaps TRBD1 as D (5 bases). The CDR3 spans 17 residues. V gave up 0 bases and J gave up 3 bases, with 12 bases separating them. Germline CDR1 and CDR2: LNHNV and YYDKDF (reference sequence). CDR3 protein: CATSRDLGRVYNSPLHF. The CDR3 DNA reads as TGTGCCACCAGCAGAGATTTAGGCAGGGTCTATAATTCACCCCTCCACTTT.

Only a few counts were recorded for this clonotype. The chain carries TRBV9 and TRBJ2-7; 10 bases match TRBD1. V lost 0 bases and J lost 6; bases outside the gene matches: 9. From germline, CDR1 is SGDLS and CDR2 YYNGEE. The CDR3 sequence is 16 residues long. The CDR3 DNA reads as TGTGCCAGCAGCGTAGAAGGTTGGGGGGACAGGGGCGAGCAGTACTTC. It yields the protein CASSVEGWGDRGEQYF.

The chain is built from TRBV5-1 and TRBJ2-3; maybe TRBD2 (7 bases). The CDR3 loop spans 16 amino acids. V lost 4 bases and J lost 6, with 21 bases in between. Germline CDR1 reads SGHRS; CDR2 reads YFSETQ. CDR3 DNA: TGCGCCAGCAGCCCCATGGCCGCGGGGGCCCCTGATACGCAGTATTTT. This encodes CASSPMAAGAPDTQYF.

The rearrangement joins TRBV30 to TRBJ1-5, with D possibly matching TRBD1 (6 bases). Germline lookup yields CDR1 GTSNPN and CDR2 SVGIG (reference sequence). Trimming removed 1 base from V and 4 bases from J, with 20 bases in between. CDR3 length: 17 residues. The CDR3 region has the DNA TGTGCCTGGAGTGACCCGGGGGCAGGGAGGGAGAATCAGCCCCAGCATTTT. This gives the protein CAWSDPGAGRENQPQHF. Full variable domain (outside the CDR3, taken from reference TRBV30 and TRBJ1-5): SQTIHQWPATLVQPVGSPLSLECTVEGTSNPNLYWYRQAAGRGLQLLFYSVGIGQISSEVPQNLSASRPQDRQFILSSKKLLLSDSGFYLCAWSDPGAGRENQPQHFGDGTRLSIL.

There are a few counts of this clonotype. The chain couples TRBV29-1 to TRBJ2-1; 7 bases fit TRBD2. Germline assignment: CDR1 SQVTM and CDR2 ANQGSEA. Germline trimming cut 4 bases from V and 2 bases from J; bases unmatched to any gene: 5. The CDR3 spans 14 residues. The CDR3 region has the DNA TGCAGCGTTGCAGGCGGGAGACCCTACAATGAGCAGTTCTTC. Translated: CSVAGGRPYNEQFF.

CDR3 nucleotide sequence: TGTGCCAGCAGGACCGGGGGGGCAGATGAAAAACTGTTTTTT. Translating gives CASRTGGADEKLFF. This chain uses TRBV25-1 with TRBJ1-4, with a tentative D call TRBD1 (6 bases). With 6 bases removed from V and 6 bases from J, the gap between germline ends came to 14 bases. Germline assignment: CDR1 MGHDK and CDR2 SYGVNS. CDR3 size: 14 residues.